Listed below are T cell receptor beta chains from one sample, sequenced in a study of tumor T cells in aggressive B-cell lymphoma. Sequencing used immunoSEQ multiplex PCR; TCRdb keeps in-frame clones, though not all of them. The table shows approximately 11,000 clones, with about 93% occurring only once. Sequencing used tumor tissue. These receptors all come from an adult with diffuse large B cell lymphoma. CDR3s include the opening cysteine and the closing phenylalanine or tryptophan. Fields, in order: V gene, clone size, CDR3 length, D gene, J gene, CDR3 DNA, CDR3 protein. D genes are given only for firm matches. Size values are once, few and many counts, or a class for expanded clones, and some rows have none.

v_gene: TRBV2; abundance: once; len: 12; d_gene: TRBD1; j_gene: TRBJ2-7; CDR3nt: TGTGCCAGGGACAGGGGCCGTGATGAGCAGTACTTC; CDR3aa: CARDRGRDEQYF
v_gene: TRBV5-1; abundance: -; len: 16; d_gene: -; j_gene: TRBJ1-1; CDR3nt: TGCGCCAGCAGCTTGGCTTTTACAGGGTACATCGCTGAAGCTTTCTTT; CDR3aa: CASSLAFTGYIAEAFF
v_gene: TRBV27; abundance: -; len: 15; d_gene: -; j_gene: TRBJ1-5; CDR3nt: TGTGCCAGCAGTTTAAGAACAGGTTTTAATCAGCCCCAGCATTTT; CDR3aa: CASSLRTGFNQPQHF
v_gene: TRBV5-1; abundance: -; len: 13; d_gene: -; j_gene: TRBJ2-7; CDR3nt: TGCGCCAGCGGGGAGGGGGACTCCTACGAGCAGTACTTC; CDR3aa: CASGEGDSYEQYF
v_gene: TRBV5-1; abundance: -; len: 13; d_gene: -; j_gene: TRBJ2-7; CDR3nt: TGCGCCAGCAGCTTGGGAGGGCGGAACGAGCAGTACTTC; CDR3aa: CASSLGGRNEQYF
v_gene: TRBV6-1; abundance: -; len: 14; d_gene: -; j_gene: TRBJ1-1; CDR3nt: TGTGCCAGCAGTATGACGGGGATGAACACTGAAGCTTTCTTT; CDR3aa: CASSMTGMNTEAFF
v_gene: TRBV7-6; abundance: -; len: 16; d_gene: -; j_gene: TRBJ2-5; CDR3nt: TGTGCCAGCAGCTTAGGGCTCACAGGTTTCCAAGAGACCCAGTACTTC; CDR3aa: CASSLGLTGFQETQYF
v_gene: TRBV5-4; abundance: -; len: 15; d_gene: TRBD1; j_gene: TRBJ2-3; CDR3nt: TGTGCCAGCAGACGGCCGGGACAGGGGGCGCATACGCAGTATTTT; CDR3aa: CASRRPGQGAHTQYF
v_gene: TRBV6-5; abundance: -; len: 13; d_gene: -; j_gene: TRBJ1-3; CDR3nt: TGTGCCAGCAGTTACCAACTTGGAAACACCATATATTTT; CDR3aa: CASSYQLGNTIYF
v_gene: TRBV5-1; abundance: once; len: 14; d_gene: -; j_gene: TRBJ1-4; CDR3nt: TGCGCCAGCAGCTTTACCCGGGGGGATGAAAAACTGTTTTTT; CDR3aa: CASSFTRGDEKLFF
v_gene: TRBV6-5; abundance: -; len: 15; d_gene: -; j_gene: TRBJ1-3; CDR3nt: TGTGCCAGCAGGACGAGGTTGGCCTCGGGAAACACCATATATTTT; CDR3aa: CASRTRLASGNTIYF
v_gene: TRBV9; abundance: -; len: 14; d_gene: -; j_gene: TRBJ2-2; CDR3nt: TGTGCCAGCAGCGTAGCGAGATGGACCGGGGAGCTGTTTTTT; CDR3aa: CASSVARWTGELFF
v_gene: TRBV10-3; abundance: -; len: 14; d_gene: TRBD2; j_gene: TRBJ2-7; CDR3nt: TGTGCCATCAGTGAAGGGGAGGGATGGGACGAGCAGTACTTC; CDR3aa: CAISEGEGWDEQYF
v_gene: TRBV7-2; abundance: -; len: 11; d_gene: -; j_gene: TRBJ2-1; CDR3nt: TGTGCCAGCACCCGGGGCAATGAGCAGTTCTTC; CDR3aa: CASTRGNEQFF
v_gene: TRBV29-1; abundance: once; len: 13; d_gene: -; j_gene: TRBJ1-1; CDR3nt: TGCAGCGTCGCGACACCTAAGAACACTGAAGCTTTCTTT; CDR3aa: CSVATPKNTEAFF
v_gene: TRBV10-3; abundance: once; len: 16; d_gene: -; j_gene: TRBJ1-6; CDR3nt: TGTGCCATCAGTGAGTCGCCAGGGAATGTGCAGTCACCCCTCCACTTT; CDR3aa: CAISESPGNVQSPLHF
v_gene: TRBV5-6; abundance: -; len: 15; d_gene: -; j_gene: TRBJ1-1; CDR3nt: TGTGCCAGCAGCGTATTACAGGGAGCCCCTCCTGAAGCTTTCTTT; CDR3aa: CASSVLQGAPPEAFF
v_gene: TRBV19; abundance: -; len: 16; d_gene: TRBD1; j_gene: TRBJ1-6; CDR3nt: TGTGCCAGTAGCCTCCTACAGGGGAATATTAATTCACCCCTCCACTTT; CDR3aa: CASSLLQGNINSPLHF
v_gene: TRBV27; abundance: -; len: 13; d_gene: -; j_gene: TRBJ1-1; CDR3nt: TGTGCCAGCAGATCCCTGGGTAACGTGGAGGCTTTCTTT; CDR3aa: CASRSLGNVEAFF
v_gene: TRBV25-1; abundance: -; len: 14; d_gene: -; j_gene: TRBJ1-6; CDR3nt: TGTGCCAGCAGTGTTCCGGGTGTGGGTTCACCCCTCCACTTT; CDR3aa: CASSVPGVGSPLHF
v_gene: TRBV9; abundance: -; len: 13; d_gene: TRBD1; j_gene: TRBJ2-7; CDR3nt: TGTGCCAGCAGCTTCGACAGGGACTACGAGCAGTACTTC; CDR3aa: CASSFDRDYEQYF
v_gene: TRBV11-3; abundance: -; len: 14; d_gene: -; j_gene: TRBJ2-3; CDR3nt: TGTGCCAGCAGCTCAAGACTCAGCCCAGATACGCAGTATTTT; CDR3aa: CASSSRLSPDTQYF
v_gene: TRBV7-3; abundance: -; len: 16; d_gene: TRBD2; j_gene: TRBJ2-5; CDR3nt: TGTGCCAGCAGCTTAAATCCTAGCGGGGGGGCAGAGACCCAGTACTTC; CDR3aa: CASSLNPSGGAETQYF
v_gene: TRBV2; abundance: -; len: 14; d_gene: -; j_gene: TRBJ1-4; CDR3nt: TGTGCCAGCATGGTGGGGGGGGGTAATGAAAAACTGTTTTTT; CDR3aa: CASMVGGGNEKLFF
v_gene: TRBV7-9; abundance: once; len: 14; d_gene: -; j_gene: TRBJ1-6; CDR3nt: TGTGCCAGCAGCTTAGTACAGGGTGATTCACCCCTCCACTTT; CDR3aa: CASSLVQGDSPLHF
v_gene: TRBV6-1; abundance: once; len: 15; d_gene: TRBD1; j_gene: TRBJ1-6; CDR3nt: TGTGCCAGCAGCTTACAGGGGGCGGCGGTTTCACCCCTCCACTTT; CDR3aa: CASSLQGAAVSPLHF
v_gene: TRBV5-1; abundance: -; len: 15; d_gene: TRBD1; j_gene: TRBJ1-5; CDR3nt: TGCGCCAGCAGCGCAAACACAGGGGAAGGTCAGCCCCAGCATTTT; CDR3aa: CASSANTGEGQPQHF
v_gene: TRBV6-1; abundance: -; len: 12; d_gene: -; j_gene: TRBJ1-1; CDR3nt: TGTGCCAGCACCCAATCGGTACGAGCAGCTTTCTTT; CDR3aa: CASTQSVRAAFF
v_gene: TRBV7-6; abundance: -; len: 11; d_gene: TRBD1; j_gene: TRBJ2-1; CDR3nt: TGTGCCAGCAGCCCCGGGACAGCGCAGTTCTTC; CDR3aa: CASSPGTAQFF
v_gene: TRBV11-3; abundance: -; len: 15; d_gene: TRBD2; j_gene: TRBJ2-1; CDR3nt: TGTGCCAGCAGCTTAGATCGGCGGGAGGGTGTTGAGCAGTTCTTC; CDR3aa: CASSLDRREGVEQFF
v_gene: TRBV2; abundance: -; len: 14; d_gene: TRBD2; j_gene: TRBJ2-7; CDR3nt: TGTGCCAGCAGTGGCATCGGGGGGTCCTACGAGCAGTACTTC; CDR3aa: CASSGIGGSYEQYF
v_gene: TRBV19; abundance: -; len: 18; d_gene: TRBD2; j_gene: TRBJ2-1; CDR3nt: TGTGCCAGTAGTCTCGGGGGGATCTCGCGGGGGTCCTACAATGAGCAGTTCTTC; CDR3aa: CASSLGGISRGSYNEQFF
v_gene: TRBV7-2; abundance: -; len: 14; d_gene: -; j_gene: TRBJ1-2; CDR3nt: TGTGCCAGCAGCTCCGCGGGGGGGATCGGTGGCTACACCTTC; CDR3aa: CASSSAGGIGGYTF
v_gene: TRBV10-3; abundance: -; len: 12; d_gene: TRBD1; j_gene: TRBJ2-7; CDR3nt: TGTGCCATTACGACAGGGAACTACGAGCAGTACTTC; CDR3aa: CAITTGNYEQYF
v_gene: TRBV7-2; abundance: -; len: 13; d_gene: -; j_gene: TRBJ2-1; CDR3nt: TGTGCCAGCACCTTAACTAGAAACAATGAGCAGTTCTTC; CDR3aa: CASTLTRNNEQFF
v_gene: TRBV5-1; abundance: -; len: 15; d_gene: -; j_gene: TRBJ1-5; CDR3nt: TGCGCCAGCAGCCCCGGGGGAGTGGCTGTGCAGCCCCAGCATTTT; CDR3aa: CASSPGGVAVQPQHF
v_gene: TRBV11-3; abundance: -; len: 16; d_gene: TRBD2; j_gene: TRBJ2-7; CDR3nt: TGTGCCAGCAGCAATCCCGGACTAGCGGGACCCTACGAGCAGTACTTC; CDR3aa: CASSNPGLAGPYEQYF
v_gene: TRBV4-1; abundance: -; len: 14; d_gene: -; j_gene: TRBJ1-4; CDR3nt: TGCGCCAGCAGCCCCCGGGCAGGGGATGAAAAACTGTTTTTT; CDR3aa: CASSPRAGDEKLFF
v_gene: TRBV4-2; abundance: once; len: 17; d_gene: TRBD2; j_gene: TRBJ2-1; CDR3nt: TGTGCCAGCAGCCAAGACCTAGCGGGGGGGCCTAACAATGAGCAGTTCTTC; CDR3aa: CASSQDLAGGPNNEQFF
v_gene: TRBV27; abundance: -; len: 15; d_gene: TRBD2; j_gene: TRBJ2-1; CDR3nt: TGTGCCAGCAGTTCCGCTAGCGGGAGGATGAATGAGCAGTTCTTC; CDR3aa: CASSSASGRMNEQFF
v_gene: TRBV11-3; abundance: -; len: 19; d_gene: TRBD2; j_gene: TRBJ2-1; CDR3nt: TGTGCCAGCAGCCACGTACCAGGACTAGCGGGAGTGTTCTACAATGAGCAGTTCTTC; CDR3aa: CASSHVPGLAGVFYNEQFF
v_gene: TRBV5-4; abundance: -; len: 15; d_gene: -; j_gene: TRBJ2-7; CDR3nt: TGTGCCAGCAGCTTGGGTCGCGGGGTGCGCGACGAGCAGTACTTC; CDR3aa: CASSLGRGVRDEQYF
v_gene: TRBV4-1; abundance: -; len: 15; d_gene: -; j_gene: TRBJ1-4; CDR3nt: TGCGCCAGCAGCCCGGATGGACTGGGTAATGAAAAACTGTTTTTT; CDR3aa: CASSPDGLGNEKLFF
v_gene: TRBV7-9; abundance: -; len: 11; d_gene: -; j_gene: TRBJ2-4; CDR3nt: TGTGCCAGCAGCTTCTCGGACATTCAGTACTTC; CDR3aa: CASSFSDIQYF
v_gene: TRBV6-5; abundance: -; len: 15; d_gene: -; j_gene: TRBJ1-1; CDR3nt: TGTGCCAGCAGTTACTCGTTCGGGGTTAACACTGAAGCTTTCTTT; CDR3aa: CASSYSFGVNTEAFF
v_gene: TRBV5-1; abundance: once; len: 16; d_gene: -; j_gene: TRBJ2-7; CDR3nt: TGCGCCAGCAGCTTGGCCGTCTTGACAGATTTGGGCGAGCAGTACTTC; CDR3aa: CASSLAVLTDLGEQYF
v_gene: TRBV11-2; abundance: -; len: 16; d_gene: -; j_gene: TRBJ2-7; CDR3nt: TGTGCCAGCAGCCCCCTTGGGGGCACTAACTACTACGAGCAGTACTTC; CDR3aa: CASSPLGGTNYYEQYF
v_gene: TRBV4-2; abundance: -; len: 15; d_gene: -; j_gene: TRBJ1-2; CDR3nt: TGTGCCAGCAGCCAAGAAGGGGGGGGCGCCGATGGCTACACCTTC; CDR3aa: CASSQEGGGADGYTF
v_gene: TRBV6-5; abundance: -; len: 14; d_gene: -; j_gene: TRBJ1-1; CDR3nt: TGTGCCAGCAGCTCTCGGTCCGAGAACACTGAAGCTTTCTTT; CDR3aa: CASSSRSENTEAFF
v_gene: TRBV11-2; abundance: -; len: 14; d_gene: -; j_gene: TRBJ1-1; CDR3nt: TGTGCCAGCAGCCGGGGATCCCAAAACACTGAAGCTTTCTTT; CDR3aa: CASSRGSQNTEAFF
v_gene: TRBV30; abundance: -; len: 13; d_gene: -; j_gene: TRBJ1-1; CDR3nt: TGTGCCTGGAGTGGAGGGGGGGAAGGTGAAGCTTTCTTT; CDR3aa: CAWSGGGEGEAFF
v_gene: TRBV19; abundance: -; len: 14; d_gene: -; j_gene: TRBJ2-2; CDR3nt: TGTGCCAGTAGTCCCACAGGGAACACCGGGGAGCTGTTTTTT; CDR3aa: CASSPTGNTGELFF
v_gene: TRBV13; abundance: -; len: 16; d_gene: -; j_gene: TRBJ2-3; CDR3nt: TGTGCCAGCAGCTTAGGGTTGGGGCAGGTTTCAGATACGCAGTATTTT; CDR3aa: CASSLGLGQVSDTQYF